Listed here is a single TCR beta chain. Other DNA sequences within the sample encode an identical CDR3. These data belong to a study of shared clonotypes between healthy human individuals. CDR3 length: 16 amino acids. Per the germline V gene, CDR1 is LGHNA and CDR2 is YNFKEQ. V shed 3 bases and J 1 base; nucleotides not matched to a gene: 0. The method was immunoSEQ multiplex PCR; TCRdb's version includes in-frame clones alone and lacks a portion of them. The sample records about 480,000 clones, 60% to 80% being singletons. The receptor was isolated from a woman in her thirties or forties in good health. Some clones in this sample may be carry-over from other donors' samples. This sequence joins TRBV4-2 and TRBJ2-3; 14 nucleotides match TRBD2. The sample was PBMCs. The CDR3 DNA sequence: TGTGCCAGCAGCCAGGGACTAGCGGGAGGCACAGATACGCAGTATTTT. Protein product: CASSQGLAGGTDTQYF.